What follows are 32 T cell receptor beta chains derived from one specimen sequenced in a study of T-cell reconstitution after alpha-beta-depleted transplantation in children. For TCRbeta, the library was prepared with unique molecular identifiers. TCRdb recomputed calls from the PCR reads with MiXCR, one row per CDR3 protein. The profile shows some 80,000 distinct CDR3 sequences, around 18% of them singletons. The sequenced sample was PBMCs, mostly from graft donor cells, obtained 360 days after TCRalphabeta/CD19-depleted stem cell transplant. These receptor sequences come from a male patient between 2 and 10 years old who had a stem cell transplant for acute lymphoblastic leukemia, so the T cells may come from the graft donor.

This clonotype was seen repeatedly, ten times or more. The chain recombines TRBV29-1 with TRBJ2-1; D remains unclear. Germline values: CDR1 SQVTM, CDR2 ANQGSEA. This CDR3 contains 12 residues. V was pared by 5 bases and J by 6 bases, with 11 bases between. CDR3 sequence reads: CSVRPGLNEQFF. The CDR3 DNA follows: TGCAGCGTTCGACCCGGTCTCAATGAGCAGTTCTTC.

This clonotype was counted ten times or more. The V gene is TRBV5-1, the J gene TRBJ2-1, with 10 bases identical to TRBD2. V shed 7 bases, J shed 9 bases, and the junction held 13 bases outside the gene matches. The CDR3 is made up of 15 amino acids. Germline V CDR1 and CDR2: SGHRS, YFSETQ. CDR3 in DNA: TGCGCCAGCCTCCTCGGGCTAGCGGGAGATGGTGAGCAGTTCTTC. Protein product: CASLLGLAGDGEQFF. The variable domain in full, completed from reference TRBV5-1 and TRBJ2-1, reads KAGVTQTPRYLIKTRGQQVTLSCSPISGHRSVSWYQQTPGQGLQFLFEYFSETQRNKGNFPGRFSGRQFSNSRSEMNVSTLELGDSALYLCASLLGLAGDGEQFFGPGTRLTVL.

The chain links TRBV20-1 to TRBJ1-5; 8 bases agree with TRBD1. V shed 1 base and J 9 bases; nucleotides not matched to a gene: 11. The CDR3 sequence is 15 residues long. Germline V lookup: CDR1 DFQATT, CDR2 SNEGSKA (reference sequence). CDR3 amino acids: CSARAGQAISSPQHF. Written as DNA, the CDR3 is TGCAGTGCTAGAGCGGGACAGGCAATTTCATCGCCCCAGCATTTT.

The table lists this clonotype with a few counts. The chain couples TRBV6-5 to TRBJ2-1; 7 bases agree with TRBD2. The CDR3 sequence is 14 residues long. The junction had 5 bases not matched to a gene; V was cut back by 2 bases and J by 7 bases. Germline V lookup: CDR1 MNHEY, CDR2 SVGAGI. The CDR3 DNA is TGTGCCAGCAGTTACCCGGGAGCGGGGAATGAGCAGTTCTTC. It translates to CASSYPGAGNEQFF.

This clonotype was picked up a small number of times. The chain carries TRBV12-3 or TRBV12-4 and TRBJ2-1; no definite D call. Trimming cost V 2 bases and J 5 bases, with 10 bases left between them. The CDR3 length is 14 residues. The CDR3 DNA sequence: TGTGCCAGCAGTTTAATGTTAATAAACAATGAGCAGTTCTTC. Amino acids: CASSLMLINNEQFF.

CDR3 bases: TGTGCCAGTAGTATAGATCCACTAGCGGACTCCTACAATGAGCAGTTCTTC. It codes for CASSIDPLADSYNEQFF. The V gene is TRBV19, the J gene TRBJ2-1, with 8 bases fitting TRBD2. The J segment lost 0 bases and the V segment lost 0 bases, leaving 4 bases of the junction unmatched. Germline V gene data show CDR1 as LNHDA and CDR2 as SQIVND (reference sequence). The CDR3 contains 17 residues. The variable domain in full, with the rest retrieved from reference TRBV19 and TRBJ2-1, is DGGITQSPKYLFRKEGQNVTLSCEQNLNHDAMYWYRQDPGQGLRLIYYSQIVNDFQKGDIAEGYSVSREKKESFPLTVTSAQKNPTAFYLCASSIDPLADSYNEQFFGPGTRLTVL.

This sequence joins TRBV19 and TRBJ1-5, with a weak D call TRBD1 (5 bases). The CDR3 is 15 amino acids. V lost 7 bases to trimming and J lost 6 bases, with 19 bases between them. In germline, CDR1 is LNHDA, CDR2 SQIVND (reference sequence). The CDR3 sequence is CASKRGSSSGQPQHF. The CDR3 nucleotides read TGTGCCAGTAAGCGGGGCAGCTCCTCGGGTCAGCCCCAGCATTTT.

The sample holds a few counts of this clonotype. This chain links TRBV20-1 with TRBJ1-5, with a possible D match to TRBD1 (5 bases). The V end was cut by 3 bases, the J end by 4 bases, with 10 bases between. The germline V gene has CDR1 DFQATT and CDR2 SNEGSKA (reference sequence). This CDR3 is built from 13 residues. CDR3 region: CSASVGTNQPQHF. CDR3 DNA: TGCAGTGCTAGTGTTGGGACGAATCAGCCCCAGCATTTT.

The sample holds a few counts of this clonotype. The V and J genes are TRBV7-9 and TRBJ1-1; D is unclear. From germline, CDR1 is SEHNR and CDR2 FQNEAQ (reference sequence). This CDR3 is built from 15 residues. Deletions cut 6 bases from V and 6 bases from J, with 20 bases between. CDR3 amino acids: CASSLTGGLNAEAFF. The CDR3 nucleotides read TGTGCCAGCAGTCTCACTGGCGGGCTAAACGCTGAAGCTTTCTTT.

The chain has TRBV7-8 and TRBJ1-2, with D possibly matching TRBD1 (5 bases). Trimming shortened V by 5 bases and J by 3 bases, and 13 bases separated the two germline ends. The CDR3 totals 14 residues. Germline-derived CDR1 and CDR2 are SGHVS and FQNEAQ. CDR3 loop: CASSKARDDYGYTF. The CDR3 DNA follows: TGTGCCAGCAGCAAAGCCAGGGATGACTATGGCTACACCTTC.

The V and J genes are TRBV12-3 or TRBV12-4 and TRBJ1-1; the match to TRBD1 covers 8 bases. Trimming took 4 bases from V and 10 from J; bases not matched to a gene: 5. This CDR3 is 12 amino acids long. CDR3 amino acids: CASSYGDRGAFF. CDR3 bases: TGTGCCAGCAGTTATGGTGACAGGGGAGCTTTCTTT.

Here the CDR3 DNA reads TGTGCCAGCAGTCAAGGGGACAGGGCTAGTGAAGCTTTCTTT. This sequence encodes CASSQGDRASEAFF. V and J are TRBV12-3 or TRBV12-4 and TRBJ1-1; 9 nucleotides align to TRBD1. The CDR3 runs 14 residues. Unmatched junction bases numbered 8, after V lost 5 bases and J lost 7 bases.

This chain uses TRBV9 with TRBJ2-1; D is undetermined. This CDR3 is 16 amino acids long. CDR1 and CDR2 (germline): SGDLS, YYNGEE. Trimming removed 4 bases from V and 1 base from J, with 15 bases in between. Written as DNA, the CDR3 is TGTGCCAGCAGCCCCCTCCTTGGCCCATCCTACAATGAGCAGTTCTTC. Its translation is CASSPLLGPSYNEQFF.

This clonotype was found a few times. The V call is TRBV11-2, the J call TRBJ2-1; possibly TRBD2 for D (5 bases). The CDR3 runs 17 residues. V dropped 5 bases and J dropped 0 bases, with 17 bases sitting between them. Germline V gene lookup returns CDR1 SGHAT and CDR2 FQNNGV. The CDR3 region is CASSRNSRGFSYNEQFF. The CDR3 DNA reads TGTGCCAGCAGCCGTAATAGCCGGGGTTTCTCCTACAATGAGCAGTTCTTC.

The genes are TRBV6-5 and TRBJ2-5; no firm D call. The germline V gene encodes CDR1 MNHEY and CDR2 SVGAGI. The CDR3 is made up of 16 amino acids. Trimming cost V 2 bases and J 0 bases, with 13 bases left between them. The CDR3 region is CASSYVGPLYQETQYF. The CDR3 DNA sequence: TGTGCCAGCAGTTACGTCGGCCCCCTATACCAAGAGACCCAGTACTTC.

The chain recombines TRBV7-2 with TRBJ2-7, with 8 bases aligning to TRBD1. CDR3 length: 14 residues. The J segment lost 5 bases and the V segment lost 2 bases, leaving 5 bases of the junction unmatched. Germline V lookup: CDR1 SGHTA, CDR2 FQGNSA. The CDR3 protein is CASSLQGAVNEQYF. Written as DNA, the CDR3 is TGTGCCAGCAGCTTACAGGGGGCGGTGAACGAGCAGTACTTC. The entire variable domain, with the rest obtained from reference TRBV7-2 and TRBJ2-7, is as follows: GAGVSQSPSNKVTEKGKDVELRCDPISGHTALYWYRQSLGQGLEFLIYFQGNSAPDKSGLPSDRFSAERTGGSVSTLTIQRTQQEDSAVYLCASSLQGAVNEQYFGPGTRLTVT.

This clonotype turned up a few times. This rearrangement joins TRBV7-9 to TRBJ2-7, with TRBD2 matching over 7 bases. The CDR3 contains 15 residues. The germline V gene encodes CDR1 SEHNR and CDR2 FQNEAQ (reference sequence). V trimming: 5 bases; J trimming: 7 bases; junction bases outside the gene matches: 14. The CDR3 region is CASSSPARTGGEQYF. The CDR3 bases are TGTGCCAGCAGCAGCCCCGCTCGAACGGGAGGTGAGCAGTACTTC.

J is TRBJ1-1 and V is TRBV7-9; 8 bases agree with TRBD1. The J segment lost 5 bases and the V segment lost 7 bases, leaving 12 bases of the junction unmatched. This CDR3 contains 15 residues. CDR1 is SEHNR and CDR2 is FQNEAQ in the germline V gene (reference sequence). The CDR3 here is CASNFFRGRVTEAFF. The DNA of the CDR3 is TGTGCCAGCAACTTTTTCAGGGGGCGGGTTACTGAAGCTTTCTTT. Based on the CDR3 plus reference TRBV7-9 and TRBJ1-1, the full variable domain is DTGVSQNPRHKITKRGQNVTFRCDPISEHNRLYWYRQTLGQGPEFLTYFQNEAQLEKSRLLSDRFSAERPKGSFSTLEIQRTEQGDSAMYLCASNFFRGRVTEAFFGQGTRLTVV.

This chain links TRBV3-1 with TRBJ1-2; D perhaps matches TRBD1 (6 bases). CDR3 length: 14 amino acids. V lost 4 bases to trimming and J lost 2 bases, with 11 bases between them. CDR1 and CDR2 from the germline V gene are LGHDT and YNNKEL (reference sequence). The chain's CDR3 is CASSLFTGNYGYTF. In DNA, the CDR3 is TGTGCCAGCAGCCTCTTCACAGGGAACTATGGCTACACCTTC.

This clonotype was observed a single time. The rearrangement joins TRBV20-1 to TRBJ2-1; 7 bases align to TRBD2. Germline values: CDR1 DFQATT, CDR2 SNEGSKA (reference sequence). V was clipped by 1 base and J by 2 bases; unmatched bases: 5. CDR3 length: 15 amino acids. The CDR3 nucleotides are TGCAGTGCTAGAGTCGGGAGGACTCCCTACAATGAGCAGTTCTTC. Amino acids: CSARVGRTPYNEQFF.

In this sample, this clonotype turned up many times. The chain uses TRBV5-1 and TRBJ2-1; unclear D gene. CDR1 is SGHRS, CDR2 YFSETQ, per germline. V was trimmed by 2 bases and J by 9 bases, leaving 12 bases between them. This CDR3 is built from 13 residues. CDR3 region: CASSLLMGSEQFF. The CDR3 nucleotides are TGCGCCAGCAGCTTACTTATGGGTTCTGAGCAGTTCTTC.

V gene TRBV12-3 or TRBV12-4 combines with J gene TRBJ2-1; 16 bases are a match to TRBD2. The CDR3 has 17 amino acids. With 7 bases clipped from V and 5 bases from J, the junction kept 8 bases outside the gene matches. CDR3 in amino acids: CASIGTSGRGGHNEQFF. The CDR3 DNA sequence: TGTGCCAGCATCGGGACTAGCGGGAGGGGGGGACACAATGAGCAGTTCTTC.

This clonotype was picked up a small number of times. The chain couples TRBV5-6 to TRBJ1-2; no definite D call. V was pared by 4 bases and J by 10 bases, with 17 bases between. The CDR3 runs to 13 residues. From germline, CDR1 is SGHDT and CDR2 YYEEEE. The CDR3 is CASSPGRGRLYTF. CDR3 DNA: TGTGCCAGCAGCCCCGGTAGAGGACGCCTCTACACCTTC.

This chain links TRBV5-6 with TRBJ2-5; no firm D call. The germline V gene encodes CDR1 SGHDT and CDR2 YYEEEE. The CDR3 is made up of 15 amino acids. V was cut by 0 bases and J by 0 bases, with 9 bases left in between. The CDR3 region has the DNA TGTGCCAGCAGCTTGGCTTCACCGTACCAAGAGACCCAGTACTTC. Protein sequence: CASSLASPYQETQYF.

The V and J genes are TRBV5-1 and TRBJ2-1; TRBD2 aligns across 11 bases. Germline values: CDR1 SGHRS, CDR2 YFSETQ. The CDR3 sequence is 17 residues long. Losses at the gene ends were 3 bases for V and 8 bases for J; bases not matched to a gene: 13. The CDR3 region has the DNA TGCGCCAGCAGCTACGGGACTAGCGGAGAAGGACTACATGAGCAGTTCTTC. Protein product: CASSYGTSGEGLHEQFF. The full variable domain, completed using reference TRBV5-1 and TRBJ2-1, is KAGVTQTPRYLIKTRGQQVTLSCSPISGHRSVSWYQQTPGQGLQFLFEYFSETQRNKGNFPGRFSGRQFSNSRSEMNVSTLELGDSALYLCASSYGTSGEGLHEQFFGPGTRLTVL.

The V and J genes are TRBV12-3 or TRBV12-4 and TRBJ2-1; 8 bases agree with TRBD1. The CDR3 is 14 amino acids. The V and J ends lost 9 bases and 3 bases, in that order; junction bases with no gene match: 7. CDR3 in DNA: TGTGCCAGTTCAGGGACAGGTGACTACAATGAGCAGTTCTTC. Translation gives CASSGTGDYNEQFF.

This clonotype was found many times. The CDR3 is CASKGTSYNEQFF. The CDR3 bases are TGTGCCAGCAAGGGGACTTCCTACAATGAGCAGTTCTTC. This chain uses TRBV6-5 with TRBJ2-1, with D possibly being TRBD2 (6 bases). Germline V gene lookup returns CDR1 MNHEY and CDR2 SVGAGI. CDR3 length equals 13 residues. Trimming left V 7 bases short and J 1 base short, with 8 bases between.

The genes are TRBV12-3 or TRBV12-4 and TRBJ2-7; D is perhaps TRBD2 (6 bases). With 5 bases removed from V and 1 base from J, the gap between germline ends came to 12 bases. This CDR3 region has 14 residues. The chain's CDR3 is CASSVSGLSYEQYF. Here the CDR3 DNA reads TGTGCCAGCAGTGTTAGCGGTTTATCCTACGAGCAGTACTTC.

J is TRBJ2-5 and V is TRBV5-1; perhaps TRBD1 as D (6 bases). CDR1 and CDR2 (germline): SGHRS, YFSETQ. The CDR3 has 14 residues. V dropped 4 bases and J dropped 1 base, with 11 bases sitting between them. The chain's CDR3 is CASSRKTGQETQYF. As DNA, the CDR3 is TGCGCCAGCAGCAGGAAGACAGGCCAAGAGACCCAGTACTTC. The full variable domain, completed using reference TRBV5-1 and TRBJ2-5, is KAGVTQTPRYLIKTRGQQVTLSCSPISGHRSVSWYQQTPGQGLQFLFEYFSETQRNKGNFPGRFSGRQFSNSRSEMNVSTLELGDSALYLCASSRKTGQETQYFGPGTRLLVL.

The chain recombines TRBV20-1 with TRBJ2-2; D remains unclear. Germline values: CDR1 DFQATT, CDR2 SNEGSKA (reference sequence). The CDR3 has 12 residues. Trimming pared 3 bases from V and 8 bases from J, leaving 10 bases between. CDR3 bases: TGCAGTGCTAGCCGCGGTTTGGGGGAGCTGTTTTTT. Protein product: CSASRGLGELFF.

The chain uses TRBV7-2 and TRBJ2-5, with 8 bases identical to TRBD1. Germline assignment: CDR1 SGHTA and CDR2 FQGNSA. The length of the CDR3 is 14 residues. With 4 bases clipped from V and 9 bases from J, the junction kept 10 bases outside the gene matches. For the CDR3, the DNA is TGTGCCAGCAGCTACCGGACAGGGTTCGCGGCCCAGTACTTC. Amino acids: CASSYRTGFAAQYF.

The DNA for the CDR3 is TGTGCCAGCAGCCCTAGGACTAGATCCTACAATGAGCAGTTCTTC. The encoded protein is CASSPRTRSYNEQFF. This chain connects TRBV7-9 to TRBJ2-1, with 7 positions matching TRBD2. Per germline, CDR1 SEHNR and CDR2 FQNEAQ (reference sequence). V was clipped by 5 bases and J by 1 base; unmatched bases: 5. The CDR3 covers 15 residues.